The 25 T cell receptor beta chains below come from one sample, sequenced in a study of PD-L1 blockade in urothelial cancer. Assay: immunoSEQ multiplex PCR; the TCRdb copy retains only in-frame clones and omits some. Here the sample spans roughly 91,000 clones, approximately 87% being singletons. Time point reported: pretreatment peripheral blood. The specimen comprised PBMCs, sampled around atezolizumab (anti-PD-L1) treatment. The source is a man between 60 and 75 years old with urothelial cancer.

The genes are TRBV6-5 and TRBJ2-1, with no clear D. CDR3 length: 13 amino acids. V gave up 5 bases and J gave up 9 bases, with 14 bases separating them. The germline CDR1 and CDR2 sequences are MNHEY and SVGAGI. The CDR3 spells CASSRDTFGEQFF. The DNA of the CDR3 is TGTGCCAGCAGTAGAGACACATTCGGTGAGCAGTTCTTC.

The chain has TRBV19 and TRBJ2-1, with 11 positions matching TRBD2. CDR1 LNHDA and CDR2 SQIVND come from the germline V gene (reference sequence). The CDR3 totals 14 residues. The trim removed 3 bases at V and 9 bases at J, leaving 4 bases unmatched. The CDR3 sequence: CASSIILAGGEQFF. The DNA of the CDR3 is TGTGCCAGTAGTATTATCCTAGCGGGAGGTGAGCAGTTCTTC.

The V and J genes are TRBV5-4 and TRBJ2-5; 7 positions match TRBD1. Unmatched junction bases numbered 3, after V lost 5 bases and J lost 2 bases. The length of the CDR3 is 13 residues. Per the germline V gene, CDR1 is SGHNT and CDR2 is YYREEE (reference sequence). CDR3 sequence reads: CASRGTVQETQYF. CDR3 sequence (DNA): TGTGCCAGCAGAGGGACAGTACAAGAGACCCAGTACTTC. Full variable domain (rest looked up from reference TRBV5-4 and TRBJ2-5): ETGVTQSPTHLIKTRGQQVTLRCSSQSGHNTVSWYQQALGQGPQFIFQYYREEENGRGNFPPRFSGLQFPNYSSELNVNALELDDSALYLCASRGTVQETQYFGPGTRLLVL.

The V and J genes are TRBV5-1 and TRBJ2-4, with 7 bases fitting TRBD1. Germline-derived CDR1 and CDR2 are SGHRS and YFSETQ. V trimming: 4 bases; J trimming: 8 bases; junction bases outside the gene matches: 12. This CDR3 is built from 15 residues. The CDR3 DNA reads as TGCGCCAGCAGCCTCGGACAGGTGGGCCGGGACATTCAGTACTTC. Residues: CASSLGQVGRDIQYF.

This chain links TRBV19 with TRBJ1-2; the match to TRBD1 covers 7 bases. The CDR3 length is 14 residues. Trimming removed 5 bases from V and 1 base from J; junction bases left unmatched: 4. Germline V CDR1 and CDR2: LNHDA, SQIVND (reference sequence). Here the CDR3 reads CASSFRQGNYGYTF. The DNA for the CDR3 is TGTGCCAGTAGTTTCCGACAGGGTAACTATGGCTACACCTTC.

This chain links TRBV7-3 with TRBJ2-1, with 8 nucleotides matching TRBD2. V lost 3 bases and J lost 7; bases outside the gene matches: 5. This CDR3 is built from 14 residues. Germline V gene lookup returns CDR1 SGHTA and CDR2 FQGTGA. The chain's CDR3 is CASSFAGGDNEQFF. As DNA, the CDR3 is TGTGCCAGCAGCTTCGCGGGAGGAGATAATGAGCAGTTCTTC.

This clone was counted between two and nine times. The CDR3: CASSFSNSPLHF. CDR3 nucleotide sequence: TGCGCCAGCAGCTTCAGTAATTCACCCCTCCACTTT. The chain carries TRBV5-1 and TRBJ1-6; no clear D gene. Germline values: CDR1 SGHRS, CDR2 YFSETQ. This CDR3 is 12 amino acids long. The V end was cut by 2 bases, the J end by 6 bases, with 3 bases between.

V usage is TRBV9 and J usage is TRBJ2-1; D is unclear. Germline CDR1 reads SGDLS; CDR2 reads YYNGEE. V was shortened by 3 bases and J by 0 bases, with 19 bases between the two germline ends. The CDR3 totals 18 residues. CDR3 DNA: TGTGCCAGCAGCGCCGCCGCTGACGGAGAGAGCTCCTACAATGAGCAGTTCTTC. Encoded protein: CASSAAADGESSYNEQFF. The full variable domain, in which reference TRBV9 and TRBJ2-1 provide the parts outside the CDR3, is DSGVTQTPKHLITATGQRVTLRCSPRSGDLSVYWYQQSLDQGLQFLIQYYNGEERAKGNILERFSAQQFPDLHSELNLSSLELGDSALYFCASSAAADGESSYNEQFFGPGTRLTVL.

The chain uses TRBV7-3 and TRBJ2-7, with D hard to call. Per germline, CDR1 SGHTA and CDR2 FQGTGA. The CDR3 covers 15 residues. The ends were cut back, 2 bases at V and 0 bases at J, with 11 bases in the middle. Here the CDR3 reads CASSLYPVTSYEQYF. CDR3 in DNA: TGTGCCAGCAGCTTATACCCGGTTACCTCCTACGAGCAGTACTTC.

V is TRBV28 and J is TRBJ2-3; D is possibly TRBD2 (6 bases). The V gene's germline CDR1 is MDHEN and CDR2 SYDVKM. The CDR3 contains 17 residues. Trimming removed 3 bases from V and 0 bases from J, with 16 bases in between. This chain's CDR3 is CASSFRGKSPSTDTQYF. The CDR3 DNA follows: TGTGCCAGCAGTTTCCGGGGGAAATCCCCTAGCACAGATACGCAGTATTTT.

The rearrangement joins TRBV4-3 to TRBJ1-4, with a weak D call TRBD1 (5 bases). Germline lookup yields CDR1 LGHNA and CDR2 YSLEER. V gave up 4 bases and J gave up 2 bases, with 17 bases separating them. This CDR3 is built from 17 residues. CDR3 sequence reads: CASSRQRGLGTNEKLFF. CDR3 DNA sequence: TGCGCCAGCAGCCGACAAAGGGGACTGGGGACTAATGAAAAACTGTTTTTT.

V and J are TRBV6-5 and TRBJ1-2; a possible D gene is TRBD1 (5 bases). Trimming removed 0 bases at V and 9 bases at J, with 20 bases between. From germline, CDR1 is MNHEY and CDR2 SVGAGI. There are 16 residues in the CDR3. This CDR3 reads CASSYSRPGGRGSYTF. In DNA, the CDR3 is TGTGCCAGCAGTTACTCGAGGCCCGGGGGGAGAGGTAGCTACACCTTC.

This CDR3 is CASSSILPGVPGYTF. The DNA of the CDR3 is TGTGCCAGCAGCTCGATCCTCCCAGGGGTTCCCGGCTACACCTTC. J is TRBJ1-2 and V is TRBV9; D is perhaps TRBD1 (6 bases). Germline lookup yields CDR1 SGDLS and CDR2 YYNGEE. The CDR3 is 15 residues long. V was cut by 4 bases and J by 8 bases, with 21 bases left in between.

J is TRBJ2-1 and V is TRBV7-3; 8 bases match TRBD1. Trimming took 3 bases from V and 9 from J; bases not matched to a gene: 4. Germline values: CDR1 SGHTA, CDR2 FQGTGA. The CDR3 covers 13 residues. Here the CDR3 DNA reads TGTGCCAGCAGCTTCGGCGGGACAGGTGAGCAGTTCTTC. It translates to CASSFGGTGEQFF.

The chain combines TRBV4-1 with TRBJ2-7; D is possibly TRBD2 (5 bases). The germline V gene has CDR1 MGHRA and CDR2 YSYEKL. The CDR3 sequence is 17 residues long. Trimming took off 1 base at V and 10 bases at J, with 26 bases between the two ends. The CDR3 nucleotides read TGCGCCAGCAGCCAAGCGGCCAGTACTAGGTCCTCTAACATACAGTACTTC. This sequence encodes CASSQAASTRSSNIQYF.

The chain links TRBV7-8 to TRBJ2-3; the D gene is possibly TRBD1 (6 bases). The CDR3 covers 16 residues. V lost 1 base, J lost 8 bases, and 19 bases lay in between. Germline loops: CDR1 SGHVS, CDR2 FQNEAQ. The DNA for the CDR3 is TGTGCCAGCAGCTTAGAGGCTCGTGGTCGAGGGGGTACGCAGTATTTT. It encodes CASSLEARGRGGTQYF.

The CDR3 nucleotides read TGTGCCAGCAAGTTGACAGGCATGAACACTGAAGCTTTCTTT. This codes for CASKLTGMNTEAFF. This chain uses TRBV2 with TRBJ1-1, with D possibly TRBD1 on 6 matching bases. This CDR3 has 14 residues. CDR1 and CDR2 from the germline V gene are SNHLY and FYNNEI. V was trimmed by 7 bases and J by 0 bases, leaving 12 bases between them.

The chain employs TRBV7-8 and TRBJ2-3; no firm D call. Trimming shortened V by 0 bases and J by 6 bases, and 10 bases separated the two germline ends. The CDR3 spans 14 residues. Germline V lookup: CDR1 SGHVS, CDR2 FQNEAQ. The CDR3: CASSLASPRDTQYF. The CDR3, as DNA: TGTGCCAGCAGCTTAGCGAGTCCCAGGGATACGCAGTATTTT.

This chain joins TRBV5-6 and TRBJ2-5, with a possible D match to TRBD1 (6 bases). There are 14 residues in the CDR3. With 3 bases removed from V and 2 bases from J, the gap between germline ends came to 11 bases. Germline CDR1 and CDR2: SGHDT and YYEEEE. The CDR3 DNA reads TGTGCCAGCAGCTCGGACAGTGTTCAAGAGACCCAGTACTTC. This gives the protein CASSSDSVQETQYF.

J is TRBJ2-2 and V is TRBV4-1; possibly TRBD1 for D (5 bases). The CDR3 length is 16 residues. Deletions cut 3 bases from V and 4 bases from J, with 15 bases between. The germline V gene encodes CDR1 MGHRA and CDR2 YSYEKL. CDR3 residues: CASSHQGSGGTGELFF. The DNA of the CDR3 is TGCGCCAGCAGCCATCAGGGATCCGGTGGCACCGGGGAGCTGTTTTTT.

This clone was seen a few times. V usage is TRBV2 and J usage is TRBJ1-2; the D gene is possibly TRBD1 (6 bases). CDR3 length: 12 residues. The ends were cut back, 8 bases at V and 7 bases at J, with 14 bases in the middle. CDR1 is SNHLY and CDR2 is FYNNEI in the germline V gene. In DNA form, the CDR3 reads TGTGCCAGCCACCCAGGGGCCCGTGGCTACACCTTC. Amino acid sequence: CASHPGARGYTF.

This clone has just a few counts. The chain uses TRBV21-1 and TRBJ1-6; the D call of TRBD1 is as the table states it, not checked on the DNA. TRBV21-1 is marked as a pseudogene. CDR3 length: 12 amino acids. CDR3 DNA: TGTGCCGGGACAGGGCGTGTTTCACCCCTCCACTTT. It encodes CAGTGRVSPLHF.

The genes are TRBV4-2 and TRBJ2-1; TRBD2 aligns across 8 bases. Germline loops: CDR1 LGHNA, CDR2 YNFKEQ. V dropped 2 bases and J dropped 9; count of bases not matched to a gene: 18. This CDR3 spans 18 amino acids. The CDR3 DNA reads TGTGCCAGCAGCCAATTTCCGGAACGGGAGGGCCCCCCCGGTGAGCAGTTCTTC. It specifies CASSQFPEREGPPGEQFF.

The chain uses TRBV7-9 and TRBJ1-1, with 8 nucleotides matching TRBD1. CDR1 and CDR2 (germline): SEHNR, FQNEAQ (reference sequence). The CDR3 is made up of 14 amino acids. With 3 bases clipped from V and 1 base from J, the junction kept 1 base outside the gene matches. In nucleotides, the CDR3 is TGTGCCAGCAGCTTGGGACAGGCGAACACTGAAGCTTTCTTT. Translation: CASSLGQANTEAFF.

Only one count was recorded for this clone. The chain has TRBV6-5 and TRBJ1-5; 8 nucleotides match TRBD1. The germline gives CDR1 MNHEY, CDR2 SVGAGI. This CDR3 has 15 residues. The V gene end was trimmed by 6 bases and the J gene end by 4 bases; junction bases not matched to a gene: 8. The CDR3 bases are TGTGCCAGCAGGAGAACCCGACAGGGGAATCAGCCCCAGCATTTT. It translates to CASRRTRQGNQPQHF.